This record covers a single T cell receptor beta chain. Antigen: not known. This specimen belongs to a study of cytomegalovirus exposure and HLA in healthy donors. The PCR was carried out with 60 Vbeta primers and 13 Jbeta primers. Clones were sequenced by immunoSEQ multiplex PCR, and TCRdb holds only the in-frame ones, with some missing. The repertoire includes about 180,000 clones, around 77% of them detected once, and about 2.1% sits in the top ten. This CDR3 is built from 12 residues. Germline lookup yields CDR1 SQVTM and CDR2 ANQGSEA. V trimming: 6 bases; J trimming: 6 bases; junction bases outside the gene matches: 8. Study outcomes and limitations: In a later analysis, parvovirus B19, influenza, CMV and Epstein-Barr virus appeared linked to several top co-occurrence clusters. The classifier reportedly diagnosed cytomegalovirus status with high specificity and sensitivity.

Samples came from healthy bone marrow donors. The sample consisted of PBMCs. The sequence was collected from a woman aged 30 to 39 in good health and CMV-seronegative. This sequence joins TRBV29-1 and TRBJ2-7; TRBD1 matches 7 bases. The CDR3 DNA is TGCAGCGTCCGACAGGGAAGTGCCGAGCAGTACTTC. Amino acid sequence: CSVRQGSAEQYF.